The next 12 T cell receptor beta chains were all read from a single sample in a study of CD8 T cells in Susac syndrome. Random hexamers were used to reverse transcribe about 0.5 to 1 ug of RNA. TCRdb itself ran the immunoSEQ multiplex PCR reads through MiXCR, one entry per CDR3 protein. Here the sample spans about 200,000 distinct CDR3 sequences, 90% to 96% being singletons. Material for sequencing was CD4+ T cells from PBMCs. The origin of the receptors is a human donor with multiple sclerosis.

This clonotype was found once. The V and J genes are TRBV2 and TRBJ2-5; D ambiguous. The V gene lost 4 bases and the J gene lost 8 bases, with 11 bases spanning the gap. The CDR3 has 12 amino acids. Germline V gene data show CDR1 as SNHLY and CDR2 as FYNNEI. This CDR3 is CASSGGPETQYF. The DNA for the CDR3 is TGTGCCAGCAGTGGCGGTCCAGAAACCCAGTACTTC.

The chain recombines TRBV20-1 with TRBJ2-5; D gene unclear. There are 10 residues in the CDR3. Germline CDR1 and CDR2: DFQATT and SNEGSKA (reference sequence). The germline V and J ends were trimmed by 3 bases and 6 bases, with 5 bases remaining between them. DNA of the CDR3: TGCAGTGCTAGTGGCCAGACCCAGTACTTC. This encodes CSASGQTQYF.

V usage is TRBV7-9 and J usage is TRBJ1-2; D remains ambiguous. The CDR3 is made up of 13 amino acids. The germline V and J ends were trimmed by 6 bases and 3 bases, with 11 bases remaining between them. Germline-derived CDR1 and CDR2 are SEHNR and FQNEAQ (reference sequence). The CDR3 DNA reads TGTGCCAGCAGTGCGTGGGTTGACTATGGCTACACCTTC. Translated: CASSAWVDYGYTF.

This clonotype has just a few counts. The CDR3, as DNA: TGTGCCAGCAGTCCACGGCCTTATGGCTACACCTTC. Its translation: CASSPRPYGYTF. The rearrangement uses TRBV28 and TRBJ1-2, with D unresolved. The V end was cut by 5 bases, the J end by 5 bases, with 9 bases between. The CDR3 runs to 12 residues. Germline loops: CDR1 MDHEN, CDR2 SYDVKM.

The chain is built from TRBV29-1 and TRBJ1-2; 8 nucleotides align to TRBD1. This CDR3 has 13 residues. CDR1 SQVTM and CDR2 ANQGSEA come from the germline V gene. The V segment lost 1 base and the J segment 7 bases; nucleotides outside the gene matches: 5. CDR3: CSVEGQGAGGYTF. The CDR3 DNA reads TGCAGCGTTGAAGGGCAGGGGGCTGGTGGCTACACCTTC.

This clonotype came up once. The DNA of the CDR3 is TGTGCCTGGAGGGGACAGGGGGCCGCTGAAGCTTTCTTT. As protein: CAWRGQGAAEAFF. The chain recombines TRBV30 with TRBJ1-1; 12 bases align to TRBD1. V gave up 3 bases and J gave up 6 bases; unmatched junction bases: 2. Germline-derived CDR1 and CDR2 are GTSNPN and SVGIG (reference sequence). This CDR3 has 13 residues.

The V gene is TRBV18, the J gene TRBJ1-2; D might be TRBD1 (6 bases). The V and J ends lost 4 bases and 5 bases respectively, with 14 bases between them. The CDR3 has 14 amino acids. In germline, CDR1 is KGHSH, CDR2 LQKENI. The CDR3 DNA reads TGTGCCAGCTCACTCAGGGGTGAGGGATATGGCTACACCTTC. Residues: CASSLRGEGYGYTF.

The V call is TRBV30, the J call TRBJ1-4; maybe TRBD1 (6 bases). Between the trimmed V and J ends, which lost 8 bases and 8 bases, there was a span of 15 bases. The CDR3 contains 12 residues. Germline lookup yields CDR1 GTSNPN and CDR2 SVGIG (reference sequence). For the CDR3, the DNA is TGTGCCGGACTACCGAGGGGGGAAAAACTGTTTTTT. Translated, it gives CAGLPRGEKLFF.

This chain joins TRBV7-2 and TRBJ1-6; D not certain. The CDR3 is 15 residues long. Germline values: CDR1 SGHTA, CDR2 FQGNSA. The V end was cut by 1 base, the J end by 10 bases, with 14 bases between. The CDR3 DNA is TGTGCCAGCAGCTTAGAAAGCGGCCGAGGATCACCCCTCCACTTT. It specifies CASSLESGRGSPLHF.

This sequence joins TRBV2 and TRBJ2-5, with D possibly matching TRBD2 (7 bases). CDR3 size: 15 residues. From germline, CDR1 is SNHLY and CDR2 FYNNEI. Trimming left V 5 bases short and J 2 bases short, with 15 bases between. CDR3 sequence reads: CASSRPGGPQETQYF. The CDR3 coding sequence is TGTGCCAGCAGTAGACCGGGGGGCCCTCAAGAGACCCAGTACTTC.

The chain has TRBV7-2 and TRBJ1-2; the match to TRBD1 covers 9 bases. In germline, CDR1 is SGHTA, CDR2 FQGNSA. The CDR3 runs 16 residues. Trimming took 0 bases from V and 4 from J; bases not matched to a gene: 6. CDR3 bases: TGTGCCAGCAGCTTAGCGACAGGGGGTAAAGCCTATGGCTACACCTTC. Its protein is CASSLATGGKAYGYTF.

The chain has TRBV29-1 and TRBJ1-4; 7 bases align to TRBD1. V gave up 5 bases and J gave up 0 bases; unmatched junction bases: 3. The CDR3 has 14 residues. CDR1 and CDR2 (germline): SQVTM, ANQGSEA. Here the CDR3 DNA reads TGCAGCGTTAAGGACAGGACAACTAATGAAAAACTGTTTTTT. It is translated as CSVKDRTTNEKLFF.